This TCR beta chain was identified in a study of blood T cell repertoires in COVID-19. For the study at large: Samples came from the United States, Italy and Spain, spanning acute and convalescent COVID-19.

From germline, CDR1 is MDHEN and CDR2 SYDVKM. CDR3 length equals 15 residues. V was pared by 3 bases and J by 4 bases, with 5 bases of the junction left unmatched. This table comes from immunoSEQ multiplex PCR, and its TCRdb copy is limited to in-frame clones, with some not included. The table records about 62,000 clones, around 87% of them present only once. Patients from Seattle were sampled longitudinally, starting during active infection. The sequence derives from a woman in her fifties or sixties with COVID-19, enrolled during active disease. This chain joins TRBV28 and TRBJ1-3; TRBD1 matches at 8 bases. The sample was peripheral blood. CDR3 amino acids: CASSFGRGRGNTIYF. The CDR3 nucleotides read TGTGCCAGCAGTTTTGGCAGGGGGCGCGGAAACACCATATATTTT.